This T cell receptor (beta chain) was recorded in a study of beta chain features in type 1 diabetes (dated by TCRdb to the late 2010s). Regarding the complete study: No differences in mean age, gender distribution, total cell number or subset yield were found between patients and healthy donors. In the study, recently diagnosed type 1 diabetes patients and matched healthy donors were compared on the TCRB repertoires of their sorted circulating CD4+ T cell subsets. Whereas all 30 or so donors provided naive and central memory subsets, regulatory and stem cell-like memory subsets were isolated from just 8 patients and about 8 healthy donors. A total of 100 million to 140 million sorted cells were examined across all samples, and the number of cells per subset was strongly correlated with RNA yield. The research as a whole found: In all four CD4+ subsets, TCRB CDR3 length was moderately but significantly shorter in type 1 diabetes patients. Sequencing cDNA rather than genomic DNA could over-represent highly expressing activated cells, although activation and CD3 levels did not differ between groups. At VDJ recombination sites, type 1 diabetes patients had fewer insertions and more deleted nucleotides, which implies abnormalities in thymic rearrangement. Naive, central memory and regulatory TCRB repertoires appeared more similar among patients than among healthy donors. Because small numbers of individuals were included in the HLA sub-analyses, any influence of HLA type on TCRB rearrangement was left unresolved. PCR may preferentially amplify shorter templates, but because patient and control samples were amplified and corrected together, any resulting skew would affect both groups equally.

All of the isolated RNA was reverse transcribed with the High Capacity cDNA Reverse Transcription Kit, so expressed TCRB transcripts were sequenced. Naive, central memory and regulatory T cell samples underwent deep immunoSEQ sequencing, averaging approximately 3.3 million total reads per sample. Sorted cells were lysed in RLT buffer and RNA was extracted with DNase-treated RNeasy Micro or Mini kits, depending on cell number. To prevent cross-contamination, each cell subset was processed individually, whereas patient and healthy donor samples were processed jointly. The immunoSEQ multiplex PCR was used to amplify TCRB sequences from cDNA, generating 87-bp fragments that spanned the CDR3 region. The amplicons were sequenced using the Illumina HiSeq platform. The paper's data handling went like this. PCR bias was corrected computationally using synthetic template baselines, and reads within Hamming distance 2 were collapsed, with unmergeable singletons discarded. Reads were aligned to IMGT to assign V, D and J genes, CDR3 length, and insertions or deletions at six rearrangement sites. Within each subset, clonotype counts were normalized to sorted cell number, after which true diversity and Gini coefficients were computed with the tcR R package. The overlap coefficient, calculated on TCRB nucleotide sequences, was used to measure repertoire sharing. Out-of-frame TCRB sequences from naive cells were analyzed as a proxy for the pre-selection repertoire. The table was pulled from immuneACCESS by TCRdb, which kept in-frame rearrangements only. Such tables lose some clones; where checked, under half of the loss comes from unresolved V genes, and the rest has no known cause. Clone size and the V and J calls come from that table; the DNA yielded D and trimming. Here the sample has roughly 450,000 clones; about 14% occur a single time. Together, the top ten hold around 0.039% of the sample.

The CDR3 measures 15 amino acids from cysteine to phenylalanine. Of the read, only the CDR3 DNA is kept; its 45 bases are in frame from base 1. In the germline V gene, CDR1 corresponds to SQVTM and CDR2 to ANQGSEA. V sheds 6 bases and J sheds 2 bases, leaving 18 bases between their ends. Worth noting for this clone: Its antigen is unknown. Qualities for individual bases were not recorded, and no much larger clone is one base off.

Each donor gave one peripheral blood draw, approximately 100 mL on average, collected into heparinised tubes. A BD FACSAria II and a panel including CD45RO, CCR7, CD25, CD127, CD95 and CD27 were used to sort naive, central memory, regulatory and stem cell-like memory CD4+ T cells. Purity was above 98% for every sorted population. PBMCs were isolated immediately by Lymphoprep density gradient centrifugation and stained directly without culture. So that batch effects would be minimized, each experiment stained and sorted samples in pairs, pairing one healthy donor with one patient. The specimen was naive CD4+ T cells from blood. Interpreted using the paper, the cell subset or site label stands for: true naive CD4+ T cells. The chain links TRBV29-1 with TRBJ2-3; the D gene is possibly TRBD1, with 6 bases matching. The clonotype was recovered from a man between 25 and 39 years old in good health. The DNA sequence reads TGCAGCGTAACCAAGCGAGGGGGAAACACAGATACGCAGTATTTT. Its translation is CSVTKRGGNTDTQYF.